This T cell receptor beta chain was sequenced for a study of cytomegalovirus exposure and HLA in healthy donors. It was with 60 Vbeta and 13 Jbeta primers that the PCR ran. The method was immunoSEQ multiplex PCR; TCRdb's version includes in-frame clones alone and lacks a portion of them. The repertoire holds about 210,000 clones, around 86% seen once, with roughly 10% in the top ten. This sequence originates from a woman aged 45 to 65 in good health and CMV-seropositive. Sequencing used PBMCs.

The CDR3 bases are TGTGCCAGCAGCGCGGGGGGGGGCGTGGAGCTGTTTTTT. This translates into CASSAGGGVELFF. This chain connects TRBV9 to TRBJ2-2, with 8 bases identical to TRBD2. Germline lookup yields CDR1 SGDLS and CDR2 YYNGEE. This CDR3 comprises 13 residues. Losses at the gene ends were 3 bases for V and 10 bases for J; bases not matched to a gene: 5.